These T cell receptor beta chains were read from a single sample in a study of B cell selection in AIRE deficiency. The protocol was immunoSEQ multiplex PCR, while the TCRdb copy is restricted to in-frame clones and leaves out a portion. The repertoire includes some 5,000 clones, around 87% of them detected once, and roughly 2.7% sits in the top ten. The sequencing input was Tregs sorted from PBMCs. The receptors come from a human donor with AIRE deficiency. CDR3s include the opening cysteine and the closing phenylalanine or tryptophan. The order of the fields is clone size, V gene, D gene, CDR3 protein. The D gene is left open where the match is weak. The size field is filled for only some rows; it gives once, few, many or a size class.

abundance: .; v_gene: TRBV7-2; d_gene: TRBD1; CDR3aa: CASSFDRGRNSPLHF
abundance: .; v_gene: TRBV19; d_gene: .; CDR3aa: CASSIRGGFTGELFF
abundance: .; v_gene: TRBV15; d_gene: TRBD1; CDR3aa: CATSTRPSARGSGYTF
abundance: .; v_gene: TRBV5-1; d_gene: .; CDR3aa: CASSLLGGPWVEQFF
abundance: .; v_gene: TRBV4-2; d_gene: TRBD1; CDR3aa: CASSRIPGQGRTDTQYF
abundance: .; v_gene: TRBV28; d_gene: .; CDR3aa: CASSAPGHLFFYGYTF
abundance: .; v_gene: TRBV6-6; d_gene: .; CDR3aa: CASSYAAFAGEQYF
abundance: .; v_gene: TRBV6-1; d_gene: .; CDR3aa: CASSGRQGVYEQYF
abundance: few; v_gene: TRBV7-2; d_gene: .; CDR3aa: CASSLGQAITYEQYF
abundance: .; v_gene: TRBV18; d_gene: TRBD1; CDR3aa: CASSLQGADQPQHF
abundance: .; v_gene: TRBV4-2; d_gene: .; CDR3aa: CASSRGTSERETQYF
abundance: .; v_gene: TRBV18; d_gene: .; CDR3aa: CASSPEAGSGANVLTF
abundance: .; v_gene: TRBV10-3; d_gene: TRBD2; CDR3aa: CAISEVGLAGGFTDTQYF
abundance: .; v_gene: TRBV7-6; d_gene: .; CDR3aa: CASSLVGVRRGRNEQFF
abundance: .; v_gene: TRBV6-4; d_gene: .; CDR3aa: CASSGSSQGRLTF
abundance: .; v_gene: TRBV2; d_gene: .; CDR3aa: CASSDVSPPYEQYF